One TCR beta chain is described in this entry. Antigen: not known. The table came from immunoSEQ multiplex PCR; TCRdb's copy has only in-frame clones and leaves some out. The sample holds about 21,000 clones, approximately 85% seen once. The V gene end was trimmed by 6 bases and the J gene end by 6 bases; junction bases not matched to a gene: 11. CDR3 size: 16 residues. The germline V gene encodes CDR1 LGHNA and CDR2 YNFKEQ. The data originate from a study of a mutant IDH1 vaccine in newly diagnosed glioma. Study-level background: Patients were pretreated with radiotherapy, temozolomide, or both, mostly both.

Overall study findings and caveats: Apparently, pseudoprogression bore no relation to changes among the top peripheral T cell clonotypes.

The time point denotes: baseline, week 1 (first vaccination visit). The treatment: pre-vaccination baseline after standard-of-care therapy. New IDH1-mutant, ATRX-lost WHO grade 3 or 4 astrocytomas occurred in donors. The chain couples TRBV4-2 to TRBJ2-1; 10 nucleotides match TRBD2. This clonotype was sampled from a man in his forties with glioma. The specimen comprised PBMCs, sampled from a glioma patient treated with radiotherapy, temozolomide or both. The CDR3 loop is CASRPVGLAGVNEQFF. CDR3 DNA sequence: TGTGCCAGCAGACCGGTGGGGCTAGCGGGAGTCAATGAGCAGTTCTTC.